A single sample gave rise to the 2 T cell receptor beta chains below, sequenced in a study of T cell changes during pregnancy in multiple sclerosis. The repertoire was sequenced with immunoSEQ multiplex PCR; TCRdb's copy has only in-frame clones and lacks some. Among 70,000 to 90,000 clones listed, just under 95% were seen once. The source material was peripheral blood, sampled in the first trimester of pregnancy. These TCRs come from a female donor with multiple sclerosis, enrolled in a pregnancy study.

V and J are TRBV10-3 and TRBJ2-5; TRBD1 agrees at 9 bases. The CDR3 length is 14 residues. The germline V gene encodes CDR1 ENHRY and CDR2 SYGVKD. V lost 10 bases to trimming and J lost 4 bases; unmatched junction nucleotides: 10. CDR3 in amino acids: CATRAGTGSETQYF. CDR3 nucleotide sequence: TGTGCCACCCGAGCCGGGACAGGGTCAGAGACCCAGTACTTC.

The chain joins TRBV10-3 to TRBJ1-1, with 7 bases that match TRBD1. This CDR3 has 14 amino acids. The trim removed 5 bases at V and 10 bases at J, leaving 13 bases unmatched. The germline V gene encodes CDR1 ENHRY and CDR2 SYGVKD. CDR3 residues: CAISPRDSDLRAFF. In DNA, the CDR3 is TGTGCCATCAGTCCCCGGGACAGCGATCTAAGAGCTTTCTTT.